The TCR beta chain under discussion was sequenced for a study of control samples from healthy donors and cancer patients. The protocol was immunoSEQ multiplex PCR, while the TCRdb copy is restricted to in-frame clones and leaves out a portion. The table has 120,000 or so clones, less than 90% seen once. Germline V CDR1 and CDR2: SGHTA, FQGTGA. The V gene end was trimmed by 5 bases and the J gene end by 4 bases; junction bases not matched to a gene: 20. CDR3 length: 20 residues. Input material: blood. The V gene is TRBV7-3, the J gene TRBJ2-2, with 9 positions matching TRBD1. The TCR sequence derives from a man aged 18 to 30 in good health. In nucleotides, the CDR3 is TGTGCCAGCAGCCCAACACTCCGGGTCGTTGGACAGGGGTCCACCGGGGAGCTGTTTTTT. Its protein is CASSPTLRVVGQGSTGELFF.